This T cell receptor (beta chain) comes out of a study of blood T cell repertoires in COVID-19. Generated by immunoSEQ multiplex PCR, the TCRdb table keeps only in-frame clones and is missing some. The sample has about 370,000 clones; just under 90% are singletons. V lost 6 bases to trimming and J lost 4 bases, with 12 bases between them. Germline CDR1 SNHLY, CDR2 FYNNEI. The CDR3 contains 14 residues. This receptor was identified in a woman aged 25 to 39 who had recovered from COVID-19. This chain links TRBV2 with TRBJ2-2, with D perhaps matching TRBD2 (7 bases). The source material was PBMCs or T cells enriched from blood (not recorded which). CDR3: CASRLGGGTGELFF. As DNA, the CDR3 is TGTGCCAGCAGATTAGGGGGGGGCACCGGGGAGCTGTTTTTT. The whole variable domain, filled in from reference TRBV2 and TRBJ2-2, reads EPEVTQTPSHQVTQMGQEVILRCVPISNHLYFYWYRQILGQKVEFLVSFYNNEISEKSEIFDDQFSVERPDGSNFTLKIRSTKLEDSAMYFCASRLGGGTGELFFGEGSRLTVL.